The TCR beta chain described here comes from a study of blood T cell repertoires in COVID-19. The germline gives CDR1 KGHSY, CDR2 FQNENV. The V end lost 0 bases, the J end lost 5 bases, and 12 bases lay between the germline ends. The CDR3 length is 15 residues. The data were produced by immunoSEQ multiplex PCR, yet TCRdb's version contains in-frame clones alone and is incomplete. The top ten clones hold about 10% of a sample with 200,000 to 250,000 clones, 75% to 90% of them seen once. Two negative PCRs, clearance, or symptom resolution were required of recovered Cohort 3 donors. The sample consisted of PBMCs or T cells enriched from blood (not recorded which). The sequence was obtained from a man between 40 and 49 years old who had recovered from COVID-19. The chain recombines TRBV16 with TRBJ2-3, with D unclear. This chain's CDR3 is CASSQSKPERDTQYF. The CDR3 DNA reads TGTGCCAGCAGCCAATCAAAGCCCGAACGAGATACGCAGTATTTT. Variable domain in full (rest from reference TRBV16 and TRBJ2-3): GEEVAQTPKHLVRGEGQKAKLYCAPIKGHSYVFWYQQVLKNEFKFLISFQNENVFDETGMPKERFSAKCLPNSPCSLEIQATKLEDSAVYFCASSQSKPERDTQYFGPGTRLTVL.